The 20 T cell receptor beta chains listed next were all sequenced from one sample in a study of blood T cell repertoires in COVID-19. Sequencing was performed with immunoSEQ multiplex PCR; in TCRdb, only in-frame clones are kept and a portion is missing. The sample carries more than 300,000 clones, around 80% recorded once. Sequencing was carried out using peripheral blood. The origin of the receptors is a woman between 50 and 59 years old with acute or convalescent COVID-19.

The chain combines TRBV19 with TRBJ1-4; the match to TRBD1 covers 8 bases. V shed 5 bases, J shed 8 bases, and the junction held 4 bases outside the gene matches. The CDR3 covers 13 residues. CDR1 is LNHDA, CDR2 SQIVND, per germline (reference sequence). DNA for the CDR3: TGTGCCAGTAGTGTGACAGGGGCGGAAAAACTGTTTTTT. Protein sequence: CASSVTGAEKLFF. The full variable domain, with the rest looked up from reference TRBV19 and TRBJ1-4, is DGGITQSPKYLFRKEGQNVTLSCEQNLNHDAMYWYRQDPGQGLRLIYYSQIVNDFQKGDIAEGYSVSREKKESFPLTVTSAQKNPTAFYLCASSVTGAEKLFFGSGTQLSVL.

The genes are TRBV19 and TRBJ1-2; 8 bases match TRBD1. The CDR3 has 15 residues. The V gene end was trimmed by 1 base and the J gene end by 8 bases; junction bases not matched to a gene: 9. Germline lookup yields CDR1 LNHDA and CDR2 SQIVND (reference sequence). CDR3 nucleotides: TGTGCCAGTAGTATAGGCCGGGACAGGACGAACGGCTACACCTTC. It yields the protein CASSIGRDRTNGYTF.

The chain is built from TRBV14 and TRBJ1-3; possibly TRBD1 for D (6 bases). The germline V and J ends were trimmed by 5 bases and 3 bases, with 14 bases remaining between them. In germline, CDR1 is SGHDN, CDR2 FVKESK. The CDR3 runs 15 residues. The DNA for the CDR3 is TGTGCCAGCAGCACCGGACAGTTCAGTGGAAACACCATATATTTT. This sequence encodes CASSTGQFSGNTIYF.

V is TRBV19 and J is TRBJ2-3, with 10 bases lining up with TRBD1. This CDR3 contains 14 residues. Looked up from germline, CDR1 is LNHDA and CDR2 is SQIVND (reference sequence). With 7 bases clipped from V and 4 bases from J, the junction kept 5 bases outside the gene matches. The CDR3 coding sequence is TGTGCCAGTAAGACGGGACAGGGGTCAGATACGCAGTATTTT. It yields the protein CASKTGQGSDTQYF.

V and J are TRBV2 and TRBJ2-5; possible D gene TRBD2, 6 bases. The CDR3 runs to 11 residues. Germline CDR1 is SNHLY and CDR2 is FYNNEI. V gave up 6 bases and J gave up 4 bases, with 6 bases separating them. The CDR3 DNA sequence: TGTGCCAGCAGGGGGGGAGAGACCCAGTACTTC. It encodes CASRGGETQYF.

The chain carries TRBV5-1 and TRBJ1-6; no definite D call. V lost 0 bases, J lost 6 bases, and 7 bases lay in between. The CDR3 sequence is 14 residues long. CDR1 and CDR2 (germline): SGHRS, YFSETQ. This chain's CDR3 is CASSLGASNSPLHF. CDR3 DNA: TGCGCCAGCAGCTTGGGGGCCAGTAATTCACCCCTCCACTTT.

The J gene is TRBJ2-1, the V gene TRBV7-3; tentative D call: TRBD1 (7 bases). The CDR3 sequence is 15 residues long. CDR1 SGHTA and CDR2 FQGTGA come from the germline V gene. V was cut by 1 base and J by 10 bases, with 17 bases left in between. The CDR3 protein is CASSLRGTAEGEQFF. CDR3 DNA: TGTGCCAGCAGCTTAAGGGGGACAGCGGAGGGAGAGCAGTTCTTC.

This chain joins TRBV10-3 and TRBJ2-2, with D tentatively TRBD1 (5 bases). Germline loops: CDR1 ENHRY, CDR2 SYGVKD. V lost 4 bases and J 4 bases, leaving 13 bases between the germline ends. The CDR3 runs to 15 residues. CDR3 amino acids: CAISGSQGSTGELFF. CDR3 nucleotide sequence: TGTGCCATCAGTGGTTCCCAGGGCAGCACCGGGGAGCTGTTTTTT.

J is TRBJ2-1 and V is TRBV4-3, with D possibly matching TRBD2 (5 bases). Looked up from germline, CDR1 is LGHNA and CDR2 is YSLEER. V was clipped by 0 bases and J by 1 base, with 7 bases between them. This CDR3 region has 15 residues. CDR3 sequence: CASSQEADSYNEQFF. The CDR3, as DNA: TGCGCCAGCAGCCAAGAAGCGGATTCCTACAATGAGCAGTTCTTC.

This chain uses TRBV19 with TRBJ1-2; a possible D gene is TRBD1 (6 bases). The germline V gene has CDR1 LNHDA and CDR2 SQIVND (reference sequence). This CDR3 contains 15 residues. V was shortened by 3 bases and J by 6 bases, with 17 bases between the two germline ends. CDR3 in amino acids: CASSIEGQGPDGYTF. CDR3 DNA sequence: TGTGCCAGTAGTATCGAAGGCCAGGGGCCGGATGGCTACACCTTC.

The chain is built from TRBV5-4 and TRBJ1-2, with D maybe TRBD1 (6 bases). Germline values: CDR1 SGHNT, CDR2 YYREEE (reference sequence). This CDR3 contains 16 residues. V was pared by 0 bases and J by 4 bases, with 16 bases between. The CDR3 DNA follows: TGTGCCAGCAGCTTGGGACCCACAGGGCCGCTCTATGGCTACACCTTC. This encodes CASSLGPTGPLYGYTF.

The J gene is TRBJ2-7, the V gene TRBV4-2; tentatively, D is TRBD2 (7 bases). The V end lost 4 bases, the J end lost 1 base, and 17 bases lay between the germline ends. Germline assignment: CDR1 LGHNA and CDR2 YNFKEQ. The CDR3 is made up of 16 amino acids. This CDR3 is CASSLLSGEGSYEQYF. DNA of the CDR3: TGTGCCAGCAGCCTTCTCTCAGGGGAGGGGTCCTACGAGCAGTACTTC.

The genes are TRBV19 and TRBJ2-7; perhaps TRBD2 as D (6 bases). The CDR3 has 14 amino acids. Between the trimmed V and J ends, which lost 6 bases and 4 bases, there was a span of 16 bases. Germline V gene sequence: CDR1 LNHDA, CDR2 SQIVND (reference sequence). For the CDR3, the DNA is TGTGCCAGTAGCCGTCTGAGCGGGCAATACGAGCAGTACTTC. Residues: CASSRLSGQYEQYF.

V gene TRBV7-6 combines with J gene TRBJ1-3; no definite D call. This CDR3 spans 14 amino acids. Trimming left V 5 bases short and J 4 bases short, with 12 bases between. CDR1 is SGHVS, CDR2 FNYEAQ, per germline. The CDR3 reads CASSPWTGGNTIYF. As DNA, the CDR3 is TGTGCCAGCAGCCCTTGGACTGGCGGAAACACCATATATTTT. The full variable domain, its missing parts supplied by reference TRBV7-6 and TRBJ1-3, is GAGVSQSPRYKVTKRGQDVALRCDPISGHVSLYWYRQALGQGPEFLTYFNYEAQQDKSGLPNDRFSAERPEGSISTLTIQRTEQRDSAMYRCASSPWTGGNTIYFGEGSWLTVV.

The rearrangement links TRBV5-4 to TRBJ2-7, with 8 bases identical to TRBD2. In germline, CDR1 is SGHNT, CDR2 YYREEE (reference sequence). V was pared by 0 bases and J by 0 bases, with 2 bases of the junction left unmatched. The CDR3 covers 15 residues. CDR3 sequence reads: CASSLAGGSSYEQYF. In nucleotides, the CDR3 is TGTGCCAGCAGCTTGGCGGGGGGGAGCTCCTACGAGCAGTACTTC.

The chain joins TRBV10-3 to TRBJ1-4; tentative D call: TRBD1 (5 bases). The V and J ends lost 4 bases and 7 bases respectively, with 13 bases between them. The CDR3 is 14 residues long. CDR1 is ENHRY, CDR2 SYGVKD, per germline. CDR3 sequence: CAISVLGTGEKLFF. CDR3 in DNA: TGTGCCATCAGTGTGTTGGGTACAGGTGAAAAACTGTTTTTT.

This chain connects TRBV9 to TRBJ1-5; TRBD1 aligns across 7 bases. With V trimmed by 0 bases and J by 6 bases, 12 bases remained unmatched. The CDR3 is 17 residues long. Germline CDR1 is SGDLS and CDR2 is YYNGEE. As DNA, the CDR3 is TGTGCCAGCAGCGTAGCTGGGGCAGGGGGAGACACTCAGCCCCAGCATTTT. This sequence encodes CASSVAGAGGDTQPQHF.

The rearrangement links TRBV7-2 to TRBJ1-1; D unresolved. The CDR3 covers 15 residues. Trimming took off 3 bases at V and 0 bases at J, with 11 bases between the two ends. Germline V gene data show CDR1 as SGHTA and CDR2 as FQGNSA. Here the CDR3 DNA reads TGTGCCAGCAGCTTTAGCATATTAATGAACACTGAAGCTTTCTTT. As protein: CASSFSILMNTEAFF.

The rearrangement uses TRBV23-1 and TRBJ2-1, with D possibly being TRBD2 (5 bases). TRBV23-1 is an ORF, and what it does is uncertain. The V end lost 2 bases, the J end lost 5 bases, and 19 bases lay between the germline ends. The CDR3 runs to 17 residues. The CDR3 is CASSQVKLVSGDNEQFF. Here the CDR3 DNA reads TGCGCCAGCAGTCAAGTAAAACTAGTCTCTGGCGACAATGAGCAGTTCTTC.

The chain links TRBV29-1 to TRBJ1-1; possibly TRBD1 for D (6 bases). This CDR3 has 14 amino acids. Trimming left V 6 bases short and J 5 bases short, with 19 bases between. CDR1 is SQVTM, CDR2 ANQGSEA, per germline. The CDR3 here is CSVRPQGSDTEAFF. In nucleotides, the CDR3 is TGCAGCGTCCGTCCCCAGGGGTCCGATACTGAAGCTTTCTTT. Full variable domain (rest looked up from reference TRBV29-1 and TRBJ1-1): SAVISQKPSRDICQRGTSLTIQCQVDSQVTMMFWYRQQPGQSLTLIATANQGSEATYESGFVIDKFPISRPNLTFSTLTVSNMSPEDSSIYLCSVRPQGSDTEAFFGQGTRLTVV.